These 21 T cell receptor beta chains were all obtained from the same sample, sequenced in a study of beta chain features in type 1 diabetes. Every isolated RNA sample was fully reverse transcribed, so sequencing captured expressed TCRB transcripts. Method: immunoSEQ multiplex PCR; TCRdb's copy keeps in-frame clones and lacks some. The table has hundreds of thousands of clones, around an eighth seen once. General study findings and limits: All four CD4+ subsets of Type 1 diabetes patients contained TCRB CDR3s that were moderately but significantly shorter.

The antigens of these receptors remain unknown. The sample was naive CD4+ T cells from blood. The receptors stem from a man in his late teens or twenties with type 1 diabetes.

This clone showed up just a few times. The CDR3 spells CASSRPGWGTGELFF. CDR3 sequence (DNA): TGTGCCAGCAGTCGCCCCGGATGGGGCACCGGGGAGCTGTTTTTT. V usage is TRBV2 and J usage is TRBJ2-2, with unresolved D. The CDR3 has 15 residues. V was clipped by 5 bases and J by 4 bases, with 14 bases between them. Per the germline V gene, CDR1 is SNHLY and CDR2 is FYNNEI.

This sequence joins TRBV4-2 and TRBJ1-2; D not certain. V gave up 4 bases and J gave up 1 base, with 7 bases separating them. The CDR3 spans 13 residues. Germline CDR1 is LGHNA and CDR2 is YNFKEQ. The CDR3 here is CASSLEDNYGYTF. The CDR3 coding sequence is TGTGCCAGCAGCCTAGAAGATAACTATGGCTACACCTTC.

This clone was seen a few times. The chain recombines TRBV19 with TRBJ2-1, with TRBD2 identical over 8 bases. The CDR3 is made up of 16 amino acids. Per germline, CDR1 LNHDA and CDR2 SQIVND (reference sequence). The ends lost 0 bases at V and 5 bases at J; junction bases unmatched: 6. The CDR3 reads CASSIDRGGGHNEQFF. CDR3 DNA: TGTGCCAGTAGTATAGATCGGGGGGGCGGACACAATGAGCAGTTCTTC.

This chain uses TRBV30 with TRBJ1-2; unclear D gene. The CDR3 consists of 15 residues. In germline, CDR1 is GTSNPN, CDR2 SVGIG (reference sequence). V shed 4 bases and J shed 8 bases, with 23 bases lying between them. CDR3 sequence (DNA): TGTGCCTGGACCCCCAGGTTGGGCCGGGTGGAAGGCTACACCTTC. Protein product: CAWTPRLGRVEGYTF.

In this sample, this clone turned up a few times. This chain joins TRBV9 and TRBJ2-7; the D gene is possibly TRBD2 (6 bases). Germline CDR1 reads SGDLS; CDR2 reads YYNGEE. V lost 0 bases and J lost 3, with 10 bases in between. The CDR3 consists of 14 residues. CDR3 loop: CASSVEGGGYEQYF. The CDR3 bases are TGTGCCAGCAGCGTAGAGGGAGGCGGCTACGAGCAGTACTTC.

A single count supports this clone. The chain uses TRBV5-1 and TRBJ1-2, with 7 positions matching TRBD1. V dropped 4 bases and J dropped 3; count of bases not matched to a gene: 6. The length of the CDR3 is 14 residues. CDR1 SGHRS and CDR2 YFSETQ come from the germline V gene. The CDR3, as DNA: TGCGCCAGCAGCCCTGGACAGGAGTACTATGGCTACACCTTC. Its protein product is CASSPGQEYYGYTF.

This clone occurred a few times. The V gene is TRBV20-1, the J gene TRBJ1-2, with D unclear. With 7 bases removed from V and 2 bases from J, the gap between germline ends came to 8 bases. Germline lookup yields CDR1 DFQATT and CDR2 SNEGSKA (reference sequence). The CDR3 length is 11 residues. The CDR3 here is CSGDGNYGYTF. The CDR3 DNA follows: TGCAGTGGCGACGGAAACTATGGCTACACCTTC.

This clone was detected a few times. The chain uses TRBV4-3 and TRBJ2-3, with D hard to call. The V end lost 1 base, the J end lost 6 bases, and 14 bases lay between the germline ends. Germline loops: CDR1 LGHNA, CDR2 YSLEER. The CDR3 consists of 15 residues. CDR3 residues: CASSQAANSDDTQYF. CDR3 DNA: TGCGCCAGCAGCCAAGCAGCCAATTCCGACGATACGCAGTATTTT.

This rearrangement joins TRBV19 to TRBJ1-5, with 10 bases matching TRBD1. This CDR3 contains 15 residues. The ends lost 11 bases at V and 3 bases at J; junction bases unmatched: 10. The germline CDR1 and CDR2 sequences are LNHDA and SQIVND (reference sequence). The CDR3 DNA reads as TGTGCCGCACGACAGGGGGCAGGTGACAATCAGCCCCAGCATTTT. Its protein product is CAARQGAGDNQPQHF.

In regard to this clone: The same CDR3 can be traced to other DNA sequences in this sample. The rearrangement joins TRBV29-1 to TRBJ1-2; no definite D call. The CDR3 covers 10 residues. CDR1 is SQVTM, CDR2 ANQGSEA, per germline. Trimming shortened V by 3 bases and J by 5 bases, and 4 bases separated the two germline ends. DNA for the CDR3: TGCAGCGTTGATAGTTATGGCTACACCTTC. Protein sequence: CSVDSYGYTF.

This clone showed up just a few times. The chain carries TRBV29-1 and TRBJ1-1; D remains unclear. V was pared by 1 base and J by 10 bases, with 10 bases between. The CDR3 length is 11 residues. Germline assignment: CDR1 SQVTM and CDR2 ANQGSEA. CDR3 protein: CSVEVGRAAFF. The CDR3 DNA reads TGCAGCGTTGAAGTTGGGCGTGCAGCTTTCTTT.

The chain recombines TRBV11-3 with TRBJ2-5, with TRBD2 matching over 7 bases. Germline V lookup: CDR1 SGHNT, CDR2 YENEEA. The V segment lost 5 bases and the J segment 2 bases; nucleotides outside the gene matches: 8. This CDR3 spans 15 amino acids. CDR3 sequence reads: CASSLGGTTQETQYF. CDR3 nucleotides: TGTGCCAGCAGCCTCGGGGGGACCACACAAGAGACCCAGTACTTC.

The rearrangement uses TRBV7-9 and TRBJ1-5; D gene unclear. V lost 5 bases and J 2 bases, leaving 7 bases between the germline ends. The CDR3 runs to 13 residues. Germline CDR1 reads SEHNR; CDR2 reads FQNEAQ (reference sequence). The CDR3 sequence: CASSPAGNQPQHF. For the CDR3, the DNA is TGTGCCAGCAGCCCCGCAGGCAATCAGCCCCAGCATTTT.

The sample holds a few counts of this clone. The genes are TRBV2 and TRBJ1-3; D unclear. This CDR3 is built from 13 residues. Germline CDR1 and CDR2: SNHLY and FYNNEI. Trimming left V 3 bases short and J 7 bases short, with 10 bases between. This chain's CDR3 is CASSEDPGNTIYF. For the CDR3, the DNA is TGTGCCAGCAGTGAGGATCCGGGGAACACCATATATTTT.

This sequence joins TRBV5-8 and TRBJ2-5; D unclear. CDR3 length: 12 amino acids. Between the trimmed V and J ends, which lost 0 bases and 3 bases, there was a span of 3 bases. Germline V CDR1 and CDR2: SGHTS, YDEGEE. CDR3 loop: CASSLVEETQYF. DNA of the CDR3: TGTGCCAGCAGCTTGGTTGAAGAGACCCAGTACTTC.

In the case of this clone: Relative to the germline gene, one junction end is altered; a read error may explain this. This chain uses TRBV7-7 with TRBJ1-3; D gene unclear. The germline CDR1 and CDR2 sequences are SSHAT and FNYEAQ (reference sequence). This CDR3 region has 13 residues. The CDR3 coding sequence is TGTGCTAGCAGCTTAGCAGTGGGCAACACCATATATTTT. This encodes CASSLAVGNTIYF.

The chain is built from TRBV10-3 and TRBJ2-3; 8 positions agree with TRBD1. This CDR3 spans 14 amino acids. V lost 3 bases, J lost 6 bases, and 5 bases stayed unmatched. Germline V gene sequence: CDR1 ENHRY, CDR2 SYGVKD. Here the CDR3 DNA reads TGTGCCATCAGTGAACAGGGGGTGTTGGATACGCAGTATTTT. Its translation is CAISEQGVLDTQYF.

This clone was picked up a small number of times. V gene TRBV4-2 combines with J gene TRBJ2-1; TRBD1 matches at 8 bases. Germline assignment: CDR1 LGHNA and CDR2 YNFKEQ. V shed 0 bases, J shed 9 bases, and the junction held 10 bases outside the gene matches. The CDR3 length is 16 residues. As DNA, the CDR3 is TGTGCCAGCAGCCAAGATGTTGGACAGGGAGGTTCTGAGCAGTTCTTC. Translation: CASSQDVGQGGSEQFF.

This clone was counted a few times. V gene TRBV27 combines with J gene TRBJ2-7; D ambiguous. Germline lookup yields CDR1 MNHEY and CDR2 SMNVEV (reference sequence). V was trimmed by 5 bases and J by 3 bases, leaving 11 bases between them. The CDR3 consists of 13 residues. The CDR3 region is CASSPERNYEQYF. The DNA of the CDR3 is TGTGCCAGCAGTCCGGAGCGAAACTACGAGCAGTACTTC.

The V gene is TRBV28, the J gene TRBJ2-1; TRBD1 aligns across 9 bases. This CDR3 is built from 13 residues. V shed 8 bases, J shed 7 bases, and the junction held 6 bases outside the gene matches. In germline, CDR1 is MDHEN, CDR2 SYDVKM. For the CDR3, the DNA is TGTGCCAGCTTACAGGGGGCGCGTAATGAGCAGTTCTTC. It translates to CASLQGARNEQFF.

This chain links TRBV11-2 with TRBJ2-3; tentatively, D is TRBD1 or TRBD2 (6 bases each). The CDR3 runs 12 residues. Germline-derived CDR1 and CDR2 are SGHAT and FQNNGV. V was cut by 3 bases and J by 7 bases, with 8 bases left in between. The CDR3: CASSFGGYTQYF. CDR3 nucleotides: TGTGCCAGCAGCTTCGGGGGCTATACGCAGTATTTT.